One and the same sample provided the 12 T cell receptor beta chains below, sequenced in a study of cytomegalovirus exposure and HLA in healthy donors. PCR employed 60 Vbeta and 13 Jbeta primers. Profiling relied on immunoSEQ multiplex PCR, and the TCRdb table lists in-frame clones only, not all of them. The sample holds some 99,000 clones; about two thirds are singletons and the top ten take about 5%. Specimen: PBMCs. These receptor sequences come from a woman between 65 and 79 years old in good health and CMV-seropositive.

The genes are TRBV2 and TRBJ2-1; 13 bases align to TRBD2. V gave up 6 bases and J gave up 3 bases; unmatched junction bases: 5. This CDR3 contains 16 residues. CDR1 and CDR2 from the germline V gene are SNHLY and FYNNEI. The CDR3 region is CASRGTSGADYNEQFF. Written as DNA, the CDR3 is TGTGCCAGCAGAGGGACTAGCGGGGCCGACTACAATGAGCAGTTCTTC.

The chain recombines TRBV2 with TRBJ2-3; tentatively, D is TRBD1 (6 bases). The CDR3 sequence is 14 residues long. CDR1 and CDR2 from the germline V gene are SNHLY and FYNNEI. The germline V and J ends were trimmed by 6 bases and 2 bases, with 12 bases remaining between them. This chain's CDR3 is CASSPDSITDTQYF. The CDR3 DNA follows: TGTGCCAGCAGCCCGGACAGTATCACAGATACGCAGTATTTT.

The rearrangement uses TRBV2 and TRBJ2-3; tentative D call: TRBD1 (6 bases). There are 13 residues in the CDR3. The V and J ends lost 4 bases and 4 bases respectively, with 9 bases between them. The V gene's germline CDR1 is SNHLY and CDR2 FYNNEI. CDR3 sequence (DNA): TGTGCCAGCAGTGGAACAGGGCCAGATACGCAGTATTTT. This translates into CASSGTGPDTQYF.

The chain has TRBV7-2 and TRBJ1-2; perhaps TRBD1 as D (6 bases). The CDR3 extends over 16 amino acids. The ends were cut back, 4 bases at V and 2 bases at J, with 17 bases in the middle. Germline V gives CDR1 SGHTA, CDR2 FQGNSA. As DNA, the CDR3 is TGTGCCAGCAGCTATGGCACAGGGTTCCTGAACTATGGCTACACCTTC. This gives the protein CASSYGTGFLNYGYTF.

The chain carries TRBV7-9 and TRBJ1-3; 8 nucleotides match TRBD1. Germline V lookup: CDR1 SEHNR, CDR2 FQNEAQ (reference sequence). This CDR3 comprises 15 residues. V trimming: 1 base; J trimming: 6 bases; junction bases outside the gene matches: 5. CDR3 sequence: CASSLVGTGTNTIYF. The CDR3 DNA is TGTGCCAGCAGCTTAGTGGGGACAGGAACAAACACCATATATTTT.

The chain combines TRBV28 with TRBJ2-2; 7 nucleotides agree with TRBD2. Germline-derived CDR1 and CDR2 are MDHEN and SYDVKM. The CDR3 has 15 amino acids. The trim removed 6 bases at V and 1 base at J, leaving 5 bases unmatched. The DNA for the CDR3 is TGTGCCAGCAGCCGCGGGGGAGTGAACACCGGGGAGCTGTTTTTT. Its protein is CASSRGGVNTGELFF.

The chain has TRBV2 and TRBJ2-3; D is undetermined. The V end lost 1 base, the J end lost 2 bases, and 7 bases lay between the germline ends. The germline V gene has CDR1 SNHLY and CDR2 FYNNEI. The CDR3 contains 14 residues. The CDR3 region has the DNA TGTGCCAGCAGTGAAGGCAGGAACACAGATACGCAGTATTTT. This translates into CASSEGRNTDTQYF.

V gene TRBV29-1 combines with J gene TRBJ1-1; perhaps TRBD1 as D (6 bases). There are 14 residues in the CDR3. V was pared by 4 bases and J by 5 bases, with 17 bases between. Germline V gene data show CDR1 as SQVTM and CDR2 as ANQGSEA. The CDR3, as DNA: TGCAGCGTTGGAGGCGGCAGGGGCCGAACTGAAGCTTTCTTT. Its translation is CSVGGGRGRTEAFF.

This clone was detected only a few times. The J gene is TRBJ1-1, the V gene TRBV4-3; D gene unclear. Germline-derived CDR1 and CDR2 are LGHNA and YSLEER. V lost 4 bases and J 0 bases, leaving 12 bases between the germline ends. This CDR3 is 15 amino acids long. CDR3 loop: CASSRTPSMNTEAFF. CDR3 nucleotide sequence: TGCGCCAGCAGCCGTACACCGTCCATGAACACTGAAGCTTTCTTT.

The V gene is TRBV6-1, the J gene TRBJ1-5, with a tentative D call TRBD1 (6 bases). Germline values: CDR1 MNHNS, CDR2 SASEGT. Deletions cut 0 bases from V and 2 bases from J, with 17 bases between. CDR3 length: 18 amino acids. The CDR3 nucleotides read TGTGCCAGCAGTGAAGCGGGGTGGGGGGGCCGGGGCAATCAGCCCCAGCATTTT. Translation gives CASSEAGWGGRGNQPQHF.

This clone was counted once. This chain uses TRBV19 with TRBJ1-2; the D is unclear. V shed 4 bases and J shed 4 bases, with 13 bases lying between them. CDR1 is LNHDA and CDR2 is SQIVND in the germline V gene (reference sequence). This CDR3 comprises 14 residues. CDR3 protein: CASSTGGNFYGYTF. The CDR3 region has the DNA TGTGCCAGTAGTACCGGAGGGAACTTCTATGGCTACACCTTC.

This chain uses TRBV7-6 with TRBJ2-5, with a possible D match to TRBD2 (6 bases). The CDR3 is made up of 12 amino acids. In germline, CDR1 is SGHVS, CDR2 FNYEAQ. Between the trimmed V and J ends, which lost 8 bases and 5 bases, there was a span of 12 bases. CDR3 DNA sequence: TGTGCCAGCGGAGGGGCGGGGGAGACCCAGTACTTC. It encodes CASGGAGETQYF.